These 27 T cell receptor beta chains were all obtained from the same sample, sequenced in a study of beta chain features in type 1 diabetes. Expressed TCRB transcripts were sequenced because the isolated RNA had all been reverse transcribed beforehand. Profiling relied on immunoSEQ multiplex PCR, and the TCRdb table lists in-frame clones only, not all of them. The sample holds 620,000 or so clones, around 15% seen once. The sequenced sample consisted of naive CD4+ T cells from blood. These receptors were taken from a man between 18 and 35 years old in good health.

A few counts support this clone. This chain joins TRBV2 and TRBJ1-1; TRBD1 is a possible D gene (5 bases). The germline gives CDR1 SNHLY, CDR2 FYNNEI. The CDR3 length is 15 residues. The V end was cut by 4 bases, the J end by 3 bases, with 15 bases between. The DNA of the CDR3 is TGTGCCAGCAGTGCCTGGGGGGTAGGGGACACTGAAGCTTTCTTT. Translation: CASSAWGVGDTEAFF.

The chain carries TRBV4-3 and TRBJ2-2, with D unresolved. V lost 0 bases and J lost 1, with 15 bases in between. Germline V CDR1 and CDR2: LGHNA, YSLEER. The CDR3 is 18 residues long. CDR3 residues: CASSQDPVGLRNTGELFF. CDR3 DNA: TGCGCCAGCAGCCAAGATCCGGTCGGCCTAAGGAACACCGGGGAGCTGTTTTTT.

This clone was picked up a small number of times. The chain carries TRBV27 and TRBJ1-2; D not resolved. CDR1 and CDR2 from the germline V gene are MNHEY and SMNVEV (reference sequence). Trimming took off 2 bases at V and 0 bases at J, with 16 bases between the two ends. The CDR3 loop spans 17 amino acids. The CDR3 here is CASSLRESLLTNYGYTF. CDR3 nucleotides: TGTGCCAGCAGTTTAAGGGAGTCCCTCCTGACTAACTATGGCTACACCTTC.

This clone was picked up a small number of times. The gene calls are TRBV11-2 and TRBJ2-2; 8 nucleotides line up with TRBD1. V shed 7 bases and J 2 bases; nucleotides not matched to a gene: 15. The CDR3 is 18 residues long. CDR1 is SGHAT, CDR2 FQNNGV, per germline. CDR3 loop: CASKPPGQGAANTGELFF. CDR3 in DNA: TGTGCCAGCAAGCCCCCGGGGCAGGGGGCAGCTAACACCGGGGAGCTGTTTTTT. The full variable domain, in which reference TRBV11-2 and TRBJ2-2 provide the parts outside the CDR3, is EAGVAQSPRYKIIEKRQSVAFWCNPISGHATLYWYQQILGQGPKLLIQFQNNGVVDDSQLPKDRFSAERLKGVDSTLKIQPAKLEDSAVYLCASKPPGQGAANTGELFFGEGSRLTVL.

This clone has more than one count but fewer than ten. The genes are TRBV7-2 and TRBJ2-5; D is possibly TRBD2 (6 bases). CDR1 is SGHTA, CDR2 FQGNSA, per germline. Trimming removed 1 base at V and 5 bases at J, with 17 bases between. This CDR3 is built from 16 residues. The CDR3: CASSLDGGANFETQYF. The CDR3, as DNA: TGTGCCAGCAGCTTAGATGGCGGGGCGAATTTTGAGACCCAGTACTTC.

In its sample, this clone was seen a few times. The rearrangement uses TRBV7-2 and TRBJ1-2; D possibly corresponds to TRBD1 (5 bases). This CDR3 comprises 14 residues. Per germline, CDR1 SGHTA and CDR2 FQGNSA. V was pared by 4 bases and J by 4 bases, with 13 bases between. CDR3 residues: CASSSDISGYGYTF. The DNA of the CDR3 is TGTGCCAGCAGCTCGGACATATCGGGCTATGGCTACACCTTC.

This clone was seen a handful of times. The chain is built from TRBV7-2 and TRBJ1-4, with D maybe TRBD1 (6 bases). The ends were cut back, 5 bases at V and 5 bases at J, with 12 bases in the middle. CDR1 and CDR2 (germline): SGHTA, FQGNSA. This CDR3 comprises 14 residues. The CDR3 spells CASSPSGQNEKLFF. CDR3 nucleotides: TGTGCCAGCAGCCCAAGTGGACAGAATGAAAAACTGTTTTTT. Using reference TRBV7-2 and TRBJ1-4 for the parts outside the CDR3, the full variable domain is GAGVSQSPSNKVTEKGKDVELRCDPISGHTALYWYRQSLGQGLEFLIYFQGNSAPDKSGLPSDRFSAERTGGSVSTLTIQRTQQEDSAVYLCASSPSGQNEKLFFGSGTQLSVL.

DNA for the CDR3: TGTGCCAGCAGCAAAGGGTTTGGAACCTACACAGATACGCAGTATTTT. Translating it yields CASSKGFGTYTDTQYF. The chain combines TRBV11-2 with TRBJ2-3; D is uncertain. CDR1 SGHAT and CDR2 FQNNGV come from the germline V gene. Trimming took 5 bases from V and 2 from J, leaving 17 bases between them. The CDR3 extends over 16 amino acids. Together with reference TRBV11-2 and TRBJ2-3, the CDR3 gives the full variable domain: EAGVAQSPRYKIIEKRQSVAFWCNPISGHATLYWYQQILGQGPKLLIQFQNNGVVDDSQLPKDRFSAERLKGVDSTLKIQPAKLEDSAVYLCASSKGFGTYTDTQYFGPGTRLTVL.

This clone was seen only a few times. V gene TRBV9 combines with J gene TRBJ2-7, with unresolved D. Looked up from germline, CDR1 is SGDLS and CDR2 is YYNGEE. This CDR3 has 15 residues. Trimming stripped 0 bases from V and 0 bases from J, with 10 bases between. CDR3 in DNA: TGTGCCAGCAGCGTAGATGGTCAGAGCTCCTACGAGCAGTACTTC. Protein product: CASSVDGQSSYEQYF.

V is TRBV20-1 and J is TRBJ2-7; the D gene is possibly TRBD1 (6 bases). Trimming took 7 bases from V and 4 from J, leaving 11 bases between them. Germline assignment: CDR1 DFQATT and CDR2 SNEGSKA (reference sequence). This CDR3 spans 11 amino acids. In DNA form, the CDR3 reads TGCAGTGTACAGGGATGGTACGAGCAGTACTTC. Translation gives CSVQGWYEQYF.

This clone was detected a few times. This sequence joins TRBV28 and TRBJ2-2; D possibly corresponds to TRBD1 (6 bases). CDR1 and CDR2 from the germline V gene are MDHEN and SYDVKM. V lost 6 bases and J 1 base, leaving 9 bases between the germline ends. The CDR3 spans 14 residues. The CDR3 bases are TGTGCCAGCAGACGACAGGTGAACACCGGGGAGCTGTTTTTT. This codes for CASRRQVNTGELFF. The whole variable domain, remainder taken from reference TRBV28 and TRBJ2-2, is DVKVTQSSRYLVKRTGEKVFLECVQDMDHENMFWYRQDPGLGLRLIYFSYDVKMKEKGDIPEGYSVSREKKERFSLILESASTNQTSMYLCASRRQVNTGELFFGEGSRLTVL.

The rearrangement joins TRBV28 to TRBJ1-1, with D possibly matching TRBD1 (6 bases). Germline V CDR1 and CDR2: MDHEN, SYDVKM. CDR3 length: 14 residues. V was trimmed by 7 bases and J by 7 bases, leaving 19 bases between them. The DNA for the CDR3 is TGTGCCAGCAATCCGGTGGAGGGGGTACTTGAAGCTTTCTTT. It yields the protein CASNPVEGVLEAFF.

This clone was detected only a few times. The J gene is TRBJ2-5, the V gene TRBV5-1; the D is unclear. V was cut by 4 bases and J by 5 bases, with 6 bases left in between. The germline V gene encodes CDR1 SGHRS and CDR2 YFSETQ. CDR3 length: 11 residues. This CDR3 reads CASSPAETQYF. DNA for the CDR3: TGCGCCAGCAGCCCGGCCGAGACCCAGTACTTC. The full variable domain, in which reference TRBV5-1 and TRBJ2-5 provide the parts outside the CDR3, is KAGVTQTPRYLIKTRGQQVTLSCSPISGHRSVSWYQQTPGQGLQFLFEYFSETQRNKGNFPGRFSGRQFSNSRSEMNVSTLELGDSALYLCASSPAETQYFGPGTRLLVL.

This clone was seen a few times. CDR3 DNA: TGTGCCAGCAGCTTCAGGGGAAGCTCCTACAATGAGCAGTTCTTC. Translating gives CASSFRGSSYNEQFF. The genes are TRBV7-2 and TRBJ2-1, with D possibly TRBD1 on 6 matching bases. CDR3 length: 15 residues. Germline V gene data show CDR1 as SGHTA and CDR2 as FQGNSA. The V end lost 3 bases, the J end lost 0 bases, and 9 bases lay between the germline ends. Full variable domain (rest looked up from reference TRBV7-2 and TRBJ2-1): GAGVSQSPSNKVTEKGKDVELRCDPISGHTALYWYRQSLGQGLEFLIYFQGNSAPDKSGLPSDRFSAERTGGSVSTLTIQRTQQEDSAVYLCASSFRGSSYNEQFFGPGTRLTVL.

This clone occurred a few times. The rearrangement joins TRBV28 to TRBJ1-6, with 9 nucleotides matching TRBD1. V lost 3 bases to trimming and J lost 10 bases; unmatched junction nucleotides: 7. The germline V gene encodes CDR1 MDHEN and CDR2 SYDVKM. The CDR3 has 15 residues. The CDR3 DNA reads as TGTGCCAGCAGTTTCCGGGACAGGGCCACCTCACCCCTCCACTTT. Translated: CASSFRDRATSPLHF.

This clone has only a few counts. The gene calls are TRBV11-3 and TRBJ2-1, with unresolved D. The CDR3 extends over 15 amino acids. V was clipped by 1 base and J by 0 bases, with 7 bases between them. Per the germline V gene, CDR1 is SGHNT and CDR2 is YENEEA. The CDR3 spells CASSLVRGSYNEQFF. In DNA, the CDR3 is TGTGCCAGCAGCTTAGTACGCGGCTCCTACAATGAGCAGTTCTTC.

This CDR3 is CASSKTLGGANVLTF. The CDR3, as DNA: TGTGCCAGCAGCAAGACCTTAGGTGGGGCCAACGTCCTGACTTTC. This chain uses TRBV7-3 with TRBJ2-6; D is undetermined. CDR1 and CDR2 (germline): SGHTA, FQGTGA. Trimming removed 5 bases at V and 3 bases at J, with 11 bases between. The CDR3 has 15 amino acids.

In this sample, this clone turned up a few times. This chain uses TRBV9 with TRBJ1-2; 9 bases are a match to TRBD1. This CDR3 is built from 16 residues. CDR1 and CDR2 from the germline V gene are SGDLS and YYNGEE. The ends lost 0 bases at V and 4 bases at J; junction bases unmatched: 7. The CDR3 DNA reads TGTGCCAGCAGCGTAGGGACAGGGGTAACCCCCTATGGCTACACCTTC. The encoded protein is CASSVGTGVTPYGYTF.

This clone has just a few counts. The chain recombines TRBV7-2 with TRBJ2-3; 7 nucleotides line up with TRBD1. J was trimmed by 3 bases and V by 0 bases; bases with no gene match: 6. The germline V gene encodes CDR1 SGHTA and CDR2 FQGNSA. The CDR3 spans 16 residues. CDR3 sequence reads: CASSLAGTVLTDTQYF. CDR3 in DNA: TGTGCCAGCAGCTTAGCGGGGACAGTGCTGACAGATACGCAGTATTTT.

This clone was detected only a few times. The chain uses TRBV23-1 and TRBJ1-5; D is possibly TRBD1 (5 bases). TRBV23-1 is labeled an ORF, and its function is uncertain. V dropped 3 bases and J dropped 4 bases, with 7 bases sitting between them. The CDR3 totals 13 residues. Here the CDR3 reads CASSHWGNQPQHF. The CDR3 region has the DNA TGCGCCAGCAGTCATTGGGGGAATCAGCCCCAGCATTTT.

V is TRBV7-2 and J is TRBJ1-2, with 8 bases identical to TRBD1. CDR1 and CDR2 from the germline V gene are SGHTA and FQGNSA. CDR3 length equals 15 residues. V lost 3 bases and J lost 4; bases outside the gene matches: 7. DNA for the CDR3: TGTGCCAGCAGCTTGGTCGACAGGGGATTCTATGGCTACACCTTC. The encoded protein is CASSLVDRGFYGYTF.

The V gene is TRBV11-2, the J gene TRBJ2-5; weak D call: TRBD2 (5 bases). Germline V gives CDR1 SGHAT, CDR2 FQNNGV. The CDR3 has 13 residues. V was pared by 5 bases and J by 5 bases, with 12 bases between. CDR3 amino acids: CASSRGLGETQYF. The CDR3, as DNA: TGTGCCAGCAGCCGAGGGCTCGGGGAGACCCAGTACTTC.

The chain is built from TRBV7-9 and TRBJ1-1; D is perhaps TRBD1 (5 bases). CDR3 length: 15 amino acids. Germline CDR1 and CDR2: SEHNR and FQNEAQ (reference sequence). Deletions cut 1 base from V and 2 bases from J, with 11 bases between. The CDR3 loop reads CASSLGGSRNTEAFF. The CDR3 nucleotides read TGTGCCAGCAGCTTAGGGGGGTCCCGCAACACTGAAGCTTTCTTT.

This clone was seen a handful of times. The CDR3 DNA follows: TGTGCCAGCAGGAGGGACGGACTAGGGATGAACACTGAAGCTTTCTTT. This encodes CASRRDGLGMNTEAFF. The V gene is TRBV9, the J gene TRBJ1-1; weak D call: TRBD1 (5 bases). This CDR3 has 16 residues. V was shortened by 5 bases and J by 0 bases, with 17 bases between the two germline ends. CDR1 and CDR2 from the germline V gene are SGDLS and YYNGEE.

The chain uses TRBV7-2 and TRBJ1-2; no reliable D call. V was cut by 0 bases and J by 0 bases, with 8 bases left in between. The CDR3 runs 15 residues. Germline lookup yields CDR1 SGHTA and CDR2 FQGNSA. The DNA of the CDR3 is TGTGCCAGCAGCTTAGCACTGTTAGCTAACTATGGCTACACCTTC. Amino acids: CASSLALLANYGYTF.

This clone has more than one count but fewer than ten. The V and J genes are TRBV2 and TRBJ1-6; D is undetermined. V lost 4 bases to trimming and J lost 6 bases, with 19 bases between them. The CDR3 runs to 17 residues. The germline V gene has CDR1 SNHLY and CDR2 FYNNEI. The CDR3 region has the DNA TGTGCCAGCAGTGTCTTCCCCATCGTCAGGACTAATTCACCCCTCCACTTT. Translation gives CASSVFPIVRTNSPLHF.

The table lists this clone with a few counts. The genes are TRBV7-3 and TRBJ2-3; 7 bases map to TRBD2. The V and J ends lost 1 base and 0 bases, in that order; junction bases with no gene match: 13. Germline values: CDR1 SGHTA, CDR2 FQGTGA. This CDR3 has 19 amino acids. CDR3 protein: CASSLSGLAETPSTDTQYF. CDR3 DNA sequence: TGTGCCAGCAGCTTAAGTGGGCTAGCGGAGACTCCTAGCACAGATACGCAGTATTTT.